A single sample gave rise to the 20 T cell receptor beta chains below, sequenced in a study of T cell repertoires in cytomegalovirus infection. TCRdb re-derived calls from the reads in MiXCR, one entry per CDR3 protein. The sample has fewer than 550,000 distinct CDR3 sequences, approximately 10% seen once. Sequencing was performed on PBMCs. These receptors were taken from a human donor in good health (CMV status not recorded). Some clones in this sample may be carry-over from other donors' samples.

The rearrangement uses TRBV27 and TRBJ2-5; the match to TRBD2 covers 7 bases. Germline V gives CDR1 MNHEY, CDR2 SMNVEV (reference sequence). The CDR3 has 15 amino acids. The J segment lost 0 bases and the V segment lost 5 bases, leaving 6 bases of the junction unmatched. The CDR3 DNA follows: TGTGCCAGCAGTCTATGGGGGGGTAACCAAGAGACCCAGTACTTC. Encoded protein: CASSLWGGNQETQYF.

Ten or more counts support this clonotype. The chain recombines TRBV20-1 with TRBJ2-3; 10 bases are a match to TRBD2. The trim removed 5 bases at V and 8 bases at J, leaving 13 bases unmatched. CDR1 and CDR2 from the germline V gene are DFQATT and SNEGSKA (reference sequence). This CDR3 contains 15 residues. CDR3 coding DNA: TGCAGTGCTCCTGATATTGAGCGGGGGGGGGGTACGCAGTATTTT. It is translated as CSAPDIERGGGTQYF.

This clonotype has only one observation. This may be a read error, as it is one base from a much larger clone. This chain connects TRBV20-1 to TRBJ1-5, with 7 bases fitting TRBD1. The CDR3 contains 14 residues. In germline, CDR1 is DFQATT, CDR2 SNEGSKA (reference sequence). The CDR3 here is CGAREGTANQPQHF. The CDR3 coding sequence is TGCGGTGCTAGAGAGGGGACAGCCAATCAGCCCCAGCATTTT.

This clonotype was observed at least ten times. This chain uses TRBV5-1 with TRBJ2-1, with D possibly TRBD2 on 7 matching bases. Trimming took 0 bases from V and 6 from J, leaving 13 bases between them. The CDR3 has 15 amino acids. CDR1 is SGHRS and CDR2 is YFSETQ in the germline V gene. CDR3 in amino acids: CASSLVGGRGNEQFF. CDR3 nucleotide sequence: TGCGCCAGCAGCTTGGTGGGGGGGCGCGGCAATGAGCAGTTCTTC.

The sample holds many counts of this clonotype. The chain uses TRBV20-1 and TRBJ1-1, with D possibly being TRBD1 (5 bases). CDR3 size: 12 residues. The germline V gene encodes CDR1 DFQATT and CDR2 SNEGSKA (reference sequence). The ends were cut back, 3 bases at V and 6 bases at J, with 11 bases in the middle. CDR3 sequence (DNA): TGCAGTGCTAGTACCGGGACGTCTGAAGCTTTCTTT. It is translated as CSASTGTSEAFF.

This clonotype was seen at least ten times. V usage is TRBV6-1 and J usage is TRBJ2-7, with D tentatively TRBD2 (5 bases). The CDR3 runs 13 residues. Trimming removed 8 bases at V and 5 bases at J, with 16 bases between. Germline V CDR1 and CDR2: MNHNS, SASEGT. The CDR3 region has the DNA TGTGCCAGCGGAGGCTCGGTGCGGGACGAGCAGTACTTC. This sequence encodes CASGGSVRDEQYF.

The sample holds many counts of this clonotype. This chain links TRBV7-6 with TRBJ2-1, with 7 bases aligning to TRBD1. The germline CDR1 and CDR2 sequences are SGHVS and FNYEAQ. The CDR3 loop spans 14 amino acids. J lost 5 bases, V lost 2 bases, and 3 bases had no gene match. The CDR3 spells CASSLIQGNNEQFF. In nucleotides, the CDR3 is TGTGCCAGCAGCTTAATACAGGGGAACAATGAGCAGTTCTTC.

V is TRBV30 and J is TRBJ2-2, with 7 nucleotides matching TRBD1. This CDR3 comprises 20 residues. The J segment lost 3 bases and the V segment lost 1 base, leaving 20 bases of the junction unmatched. Germline V CDR1 and CDR2: GTSNPN, SVGIG (reference sequence). CDR3 protein: CAWSDLPLPRQGSDTGELFF. For the CDR3, the DNA is TGTGCCTGGAGTGATCTCCCACTTCCTCGACAGGGTTCGGACACCGGGGAGCTGTTTTTT.

This clonotype was picked up a small number of times. This sequence joins TRBV27 and TRBJ2-2, with 9 bases aligning to TRBD1. V lost 4 bases to trimming and J lost 7 bases; unmatched junction nucleotides: 16. The CDR3 spans 18 residues. Germline values: CDR1 MNHEY, CDR2 SMNVEV (reference sequence). CDR3 in amino acids: CASSWGGQGPSPGGELFF. The CDR3 DNA reads TGTGCCAGCAGTTGGGGGGGACAGGGTCCTAGCCCCGGCGGGGAGCTGTTTTTT.

This clonotype was seen a few times. The CDR3 here is CASSITGAEHGYTF. The CDR3 DNA follows: TGTGCCAGCAGTATCACCGGGGCTGAGCATGGCTACACCTTC. V gene TRBV27 combines with J gene TRBJ1-2; a weak D match, TRBD1 (5 bases). The CDR3 loop spans 14 amino acids. V lost 5 bases to trimming and J lost 6 bases, with 16 bases between them. CDR1 MNHEY and CDR2 SMNVEV come from the germline V gene (reference sequence).

This clonotype was picked up a small number of times. This chain connects TRBV7-9 to TRBJ2-3; D possibly corresponds to TRBD2 (6 bases). Germline values: CDR1 SEHNR, CDR2 FQNEAQ (reference sequence). This CDR3 has 14 amino acids. V lost 5 bases and J 6 bases, leaving 15 bases between the germline ends. The chain's CDR3 is CASSAGLGRDTQYF. The CDR3 DNA follows: TGTGCCAGCAGCGCCGGCTTAGGGAGGGATACGCAGTATTTT.

The sample holds many counts of this clonotype. J is TRBJ2-3 and V is TRBV7-2; D possibly corresponds to TRBD2 (5 bases). The V gene's germline CDR1 is SGHTA and CDR2 FQGNSA. The CDR3 contains 15 residues. Trimming cost V 0 bases and J 4 bases, with 11 bases left between them. The CDR3 protein is CASSLARASSDTQYF. The CDR3 DNA follows: TGTGCCAGCAGCTTAGCGAGGGCTAGTTCAGATACGCAGTATTTT.

This clonotype was seen at least ten times. The chain is built from TRBV19 and TRBJ2-6, with 7 bases that match TRBD1. The trim removed 1 base at V and 3 bases at J, leaving 3 bases unmatched. Germline assignment: CDR1 LNHDA and CDR2 SQIVND (reference sequence). CDR3 length equals 16 residues. CDR3 coding DNA: TGTGCCAGTAGTATAGGGGACAGACTTGGGGCCAACGTCCTGACTTTC. It is translated as CASSIGDRLGANVLTF.

This clonotype appeared a few times. V and J are TRBV7-8 and TRBJ1-2; no reliable D call. The CDR3 length is 13 residues. Deletions cut 3 bases from V and 5 bases from J, with 10 bases between. CDR1 and CDR2 from the germline V gene are SGHVS and FQNEAQ. CDR3 coding DNA: TGTGCCAGCAGCTTGGGAAGTGGGTATGGCTACACCTTC. Amino acids: CASSLGSGYGYTF.

This clonotype turned up a few times. The rearrangement links TRBV23-1 to TRBJ1-5, with D possibly being TRBD1 (6 bases). TRBV23-1 is flagged as an ORF with uncertain function. CDR3 size: 16 residues. The V and J ends lost 6 bases and 2 bases respectively, with 17 bases between them. For the CDR3, the DNA is TGCGCCAGCAGGTTGACAGGTTTTTATGGCAATCAGCCCCAGCATTTT. Translated, it gives CASRLTGFYGNQPQHF.

This clonotype was picked up a small number of times. The chain uses TRBV18 and TRBJ1-1; D perhaps matches TRBD1 (5 bases). Germline CDR1 and CDR2: KGHSH and LQKENI. Trimming removed 3 bases at V and 2 bases at J, with 16 bases between. CDR3 length equals 16 residues. CDR3 loop: CASSPQTPWDNTEAFF. CDR3 DNA: TGTGCCAGCTCACCCCAAACACCCTGGGACAACACTGAAGCTTTCTTT.

Here the CDR3 reads CASSWTASGYTF. The CDR3 DNA reads as TGCGCCAGCAGTTGGACAGCAAGCGGCTACACCTTC. The chain links TRBV23-1 to TRBJ1-2; a possible D gene is TRBD1 (6 bases). TRBV23-1 is an ORF for which the function is uncertain. This CDR3 region has 12 residues. V was pared by 5 bases and J by 8 bases, with 12 bases between.

This clonotype has ten or more counts. The V call is TRBV11-2, the J call TRBJ2-3; D is unclear. Germline loops: CDR1 SGHAT, CDR2 FQNNGV. The CDR3 totals 13 residues. V was clipped by 5 bases and J by 2 bases, with 8 bases between them. The CDR3 DNA is TGTGCCAGCAGCGTGATAACCACAGATACGCAGTATTTT. Protein sequence: CASSVITTDTQYF.

This clonotype has a count of ten or more. J is TRBJ2-2 and V is TRBV29-1, with 8 positions matching TRBD1. CDR3 length: 16 amino acids. With 8 bases clipped from V and 5 bases from J, the junction kept 16 bases outside the gene matches. Germline V CDR1 and CDR2: SQVTM, ANQGSEA. CDR3 amino acids: CSISVRGQGPTGELFF. CDR3 coding DNA: TGCAGCATTTCAGTCAGGGGGCAGGGGCCTACCGGGGAGCTGTTTTTT.

This clonotype was observed many times. The CDR3 here is CASSLAKSVWGRDETQYF. DNA of the CDR3: TGTGCCAGCAGCTTAGCGAAAAGCGTTTGGGGGAGGGACGAGACCCAGTACTTC. The chain uses TRBV7-8 and TRBJ2-5, with 7 bases lining up with TRBD2. This CDR3 has 18 residues. The trim removed 0 bases at V and 5 bases at J, leaving 15 bases unmatched. Germline-derived CDR1 and CDR2 are SGHVS and FQNEAQ. Based on the CDR3 plus reference TRBV7-8 and TRBJ2-5, the full variable domain is GAGVSQSPRYKVAKRGQDVALRCDPISGHVSLFWYQQALGQGPEFLTYFQNEAQLDKSGLPSDRFFAERPEGSVSTLKIQRTQQEDSAVYLCASSLAKSVWGRDETQYFGPGTRLLVL.